These 19 T cell receptor beta chains share one sample of origin, sequenced in a study of T-cell reconstitution after alpha-beta-depleted transplantation in children. Preparation of the TCRbeta library was carried out with unique molecular identifiers. TCRdb re-analysed the PCR reads in MiXCR, keeping a single row per CDR3 protein. The table records about 210,000 distinct CDR3 sequences, approximately 15% of them present only once. The source material was PBMCs, mostly from graft donor cells, sampled 360 days after TCRalphabeta/CD19-depleted stem cell transplant. Receptor source: a male patient aged 2 to 9 who had a stem cell transplant for acute lymphoblastic leukemia, so the T cells may come from the graft donor.

This clonotype was observed a few times. This chain uses TRBV7-2 with TRBJ2-1, with 7 bases that match TRBD1. Germline CDR1 and CDR2: SGHTA and FQGNSA. The CDR3 runs 14 residues. Losses at the gene ends were 7 bases for V and 5 bases for J; bases not matched to a gene: 8. CDR3 in amino acids: CASKQGRSNNEQFF. DNA for the CDR3: TGTGCCAGCAAACAGGGGCGATCAAACAATGAGCAGTTCTTC.

The V gene is TRBV20-1, the J gene TRBJ2-1, with a tentative D call TRBD2 (6 bases). Trimming cost V 3 bases and J 1 base, with 16 bases left between them. CDR3 length: 16 amino acids. The germline V gene encodes CDR1 DFQATT and CDR2 SNEGSKA (reference sequence). The CDR3 nucleotides are TGCAGTGCTAGTCTGACTAGTGGCGGTTCCTACAATGAGCAGTTCTTC. Protein: CSASLTSGGSYNEQFF.

The chain joins TRBV14 to TRBJ2-7, with TRBD1 matching over 7 bases. V shed 4 bases, J shed 0 bases, and the junction held 6 bases outside the gene matches. There are 15 residues in the CDR3. Germline V CDR1 and CDR2: SGHDN, FVKESK. The CDR3 spells CASSRDSLSSYEQYF. In DNA, the CDR3 is TGTGCCAGCAGCCGGGACAGCTTAAGCTCCTACGAGCAGTACTTC.

As DNA, the CDR3 is TGTGCCAGCAGCCCGACGTTCACCCAGGGGCAGCCACAGTCCAACACCATATATTTT. It encodes CASSPTFTQGQPQSNTIYF. The V call is TRBV6-2 or TRBV6-3, the J call TRBJ1-3; a possible D gene is TRBD1 (6 bases). Germline CDR1 is MNHEY and CDR2 is SVGEGT. Deletions cut 6 bases from V and 7 bases from J, with 31 bases between. The CDR3 contains 19 residues.

The rearrangement joins TRBV25-1 to TRBJ2-7; unclear D gene. Trimming removed 7 bases at V and 7 bases at J, with 11 bases between. The CDR3 length is 11 residues. Germline V CDR1 and CDR2: MGHDK, SYGVNS. The CDR3 region is CASISGGEQYF. The CDR3 DNA sequence: TGTGCCAGCATTTCGGGTGGGGAGCAGTACTTC.

The V call is TRBV7-8, the J call TRBJ1-2; D perhaps matches TRBD1 (5 bases). The CDR3 loop spans 14 amino acids. V was pared by 5 bases and J by 5 bases, with 15 bases between. CDR1 and CDR2 from the germline V gene are SGHVS and FQNEAQ. In DNA, the CDR3 is TGTGCCAGCAGCCGCAGCGGGGGGGTATATGGCTACACCTTC. Translating gives CASSRSGGVYGYTF.

The rearrangement uses TRBV7-9 and TRBJ2-1; D may be TRBD1 (6 bases). The CDR3 has 17 amino acids. The V end lost 0 bases, the J end lost 7 bases, and 19 bases lay between the germline ends. CDR1 and CDR2 from the germline V gene are SEHNR and FQNEAQ (reference sequence). CDR3 nucleotide sequence: TGTGCCAGCAGCTTAGCGGGGGACCAGATCACAGGGAATGAGCAGTTCTTC. Translation: CASSLAGDQITGNEQFF.

In this sample, this clonotype turned up a few times. Written as DNA, the CDR3 is TGTGCCAGCCGAGGGGGGACGGCTTATAATTCACCCCTCCACTTT. This translates into CASRGGTAYNSPLHF. The chain joins TRBV6-5 to TRBJ1-6, with D tentatively TRBD1 (6 bases). V gave up 8 bases and J gave up 4 bases, with 15 bases separating them. The CDR3 has 15 residues. CDR1 is MNHEY and CDR2 is SVGAGI in the germline V gene.

V and J are TRBV30 and TRBJ2-3, with unresolved D. This CDR3 contains 12 residues. Trimming removed 1 base from V and 4 bases from J, with 6 bases in between. Germline CDR1 and CDR2: GTSNPN and SVGIG (reference sequence). The CDR3 region is CAWSDWADTQYF. CDR3 in DNA: TGTGCCTGGAGTGATTGGGCAGATACGCAGTATTTT.

This clonotype was detected many times. This chain uses TRBV7-9 with TRBJ1-3; D is unclear. The germline V gene has CDR1 SEHNR and CDR2 FQNEAQ (reference sequence). Trimming cost V 5 bases and J 5 bases, with 10 bases left between them. This CDR3 spans 13 amino acids. CDR3 amino acids: CASSGIERNTIYF. CDR3 DNA: TGTGCCAGCAGCGGAATCGAGCGAAACACCATATATTTT.

This clonotype was counted only a few times. CDR3 in amino acids: CASSETGGSPYNEQFF. The DNA for the CDR3 is TGTGCCAGCAGTGAAACAGGAGGGTCCCCCTACAATGAGCAGTTCTTC. The rearrangement joins TRBV2 to TRBJ2-1, with D possibly matching TRBD2 (6 bases). Trimming removed 2 bases from V and 2 bases from J, with 13 bases in between. The CDR3 is 16 residues long. Germline-derived CDR1 and CDR2 are SNHLY and FYNNEI.

The table lists this clonotype with a few counts. The CDR3 is CASSQGTGPPNQPQHF. CDR3 nucleotide sequence: TGCGCCAGCAGCCAAGGGACAGGGCCACCCAATCAGCCCCAGCATTTT. The chain joins TRBV4-3 to TRBJ1-5, with 8 bases matching TRBD1. This CDR3 region has 16 residues. V shed 1 base, J shed 3 bases, and the junction held 5 bases outside the gene matches. Germline CDR1 LGHNA, CDR2 YSLEER.

The chain employs TRBV20-1 and TRBJ2-1; TRBD2 might be the D (5 bases). The V gene lost 3 bases and the J gene lost 0 bases, with 12 bases spanning the gap. Germline V gene lookup returns CDR1 DFQATT and CDR2 SNEGSKA (reference sequence). The CDR3 spans 15 residues. The CDR3 region has the DNA TGCAGTGCTAGTGGCAGACTAAGCTCCTACAATGAGCAGTTCTTC. Residues: CSASGRLSSYNEQFF.

The J gene is TRBJ1-2, the V gene TRBV20-1; D gene ambiguous. The V end was cut by 0 bases, the J end by 3 bases, with 8 bases between. CDR1 and CDR2 from the germline V gene are DFQATT and SNEGSKA (reference sequence). CDR3 length: 13 residues. CDR3 nucleotides: TGCAGTGCTAGAGACCTGCAGGACTATGGCTACACCTTC. Protein sequence: CSARDLQDYGYTF.

This clonotype appeared many times. This chain uses TRBV2 with TRBJ1-5; weak D call: TRBD1 (5 bases). The CDR3 totals 14 residues. Germline CDR1 is SNHLY and CDR2 is FYNNEI. V lost 5 bases and J lost 6, with 14 bases in between. CDR3 coding DNA: TGTGCCAGCAGTTCGAAGGGGAATGGTCAGCCCCAGCATTTT. The encoded protein is CASSSKGNGQPQHF.

The table lists this clonotype with a few counts. This chain connects TRBV9 to TRBJ2-3, with 8 nucleotides matching TRBD2. V was pared by 4 bases and J by 0 bases, with 4 bases of the junction left unmatched. The CDR3 covers 15 residues. CDR1 is SGDLS and CDR2 is YYNGEE in the germline V gene. This chain's CDR3 is CASSPIAGSTDTQYF. CDR3 sequence (DNA): TGTGCCAGCAGCCCTATAGCGGGAAGCACAGATACGCAGTATTTT.

The rearrangement joins TRBV27 to TRBJ2-3; 11 bases map to TRBD2. Germline V gene sequence: CDR1 MNHEY, CDR2 SMNVEV (reference sequence). The V and J ends lost 5 bases and 2 bases, in that order; junction bases with no gene match: 6. The CDR3 contains 16 residues. CDR3 sequence: CASSLVAGGNTDTQYF. The DNA of the CDR3 is TGTGCCAGCAGTCTAGTAGCGGGGGGGAACACAGATACGCAGTATTTT.

This clonotype was observed a handful of times. This chain joins TRBV11-2 and TRBJ1-2; D is ambiguous. The germline gives CDR1 SGHAT, CDR2 FQNNGV. The CDR3 is 10 amino acids. Between the trimmed V and J ends, which lost 4 bases and 8 bases, there was a span of 5 bases. Here the CDR3 DNA reads TGTGCCAGCAGCTCTGAAGGCTACACCTTC. This gives the protein CASSSEGYTF. The whole variable domain, remainder taken from reference TRBV11-2 and TRBJ1-2, is EAGVAQSPRYKIIEKRQSVAFWCNPISGHATLYWYQQILGQGPKLLIQFQNNGVVDDSQLPKDRFSAERLKGVDSTLKIQPAKLEDSAVYLCASSSEGYTFGSGTRLTVV.

The rearrangement uses TRBV7-9 and TRBJ2-3; 13 nucleotides line up with TRBD2. Germline assignment: CDR1 SEHNR and CDR2 FQNEAQ (reference sequence). The CDR3 totals 16 residues. V dropped 5 bases and J dropped 11; count of bases not matched to a gene: 13. The CDR3 bases are TGTGCCAGCAGCCACGGACTAGCGGGAGATGCTCGAGGGCAGTATTTT. As protein: CASSHGLAGDARGQYF.